Following are 22 T cell receptor beta chains from one sample sequenced in a study of T cell responses to AZD1222 COVID-19 vaccine. TCRdb's copy holds only in-frame clones and misses some; the assay was immunoSEQ multiplex PCR. The sample carries more than 140,000 clones, around 88% recorded once. The sample consisted of peripheral blood, taken on day 0 of AZD1222 vaccination. The source is an adult in good health.

The rearrangement joins TRBV29-1 to TRBJ2-5; TRBD1 aligns across 8 bases. V trimming: 4 bases; J trimming: 0 bases; junction bases outside the gene matches: 10. The germline gives CDR1 SQVTM, CDR2 ANQGSEA. The CDR3 sequence is 16 residues long. Here the CDR3 reads CSVGVVGQAYQETQYF. The CDR3 DNA reads TGCAGCGTTGGAGTGGTGGGACAGGCCTACCAAGAGACCCAGTACTTC.

The V and J genes are TRBV3-1 (or the pseudogene TRBV3-2) and TRBJ1-6; D call uncertain. CDR1 and CDR2 from the germline V gene are LGHDT and YNNKEL (reference sequence). V lost 0 bases and J lost 8, with 11 bases in between. The CDR3 is 15 residues long. The CDR3 loop reads CASSQDEDHHSPLHF. CDR3 nucleotides: TGTGCCAGCAGCCAAGACGAGGACCACCATTCACCCCTCCACTTT.

The chain combines TRBV7-9 with TRBJ1-6; D is perhaps TRBD1 (6 bases). The CDR3 runs 14 residues. V lost 5 bases and J 6 bases, leaving 11 bases between the germline ends. The germline gives CDR1 SEHNR, CDR2 FQNEAQ (reference sequence). The CDR3 loop is CASSPGQPNSPLHF. As DNA, the CDR3 is TGTGCCAGCAGCCCCGGACAGCCTAATTCACCCCTCCACTTT.

The chain carries TRBV19 and TRBJ1-2; maybe TRBD1 (5 bases). Germline CDR1 and CDR2: LNHDA and SQIVND (reference sequence). The CDR3 is 12 residues long. With 10 bases removed from V and 4 bases from J, the gap between germline ends came to 13 bases. The CDR3 reads CATREEIYGYTF. The CDR3 DNA is TGTGCCACCAGGGAGGAAATCTATGGCTACACCTTC.

This rearrangement joins TRBV7-2 to TRBJ2-7; the match to TRBD2 covers 8 bases. The CDR3 contains 17 residues. V gave up 5 bases and J gave up 1 base; unmatched junction bases: 13. Germline V gene data show CDR1 as SGHTA and CDR2 as FQGNSA. CDR3 loop: CASSLGWGSGMSYEQYF. The DNA of the CDR3 is TGTGCCAGCAGCCTTGGTTGGGGTAGCGGGATGTCCTACGAGCAGTACTTC.

V is TRBV28 and J is TRBJ1-3; D call uncertain. The germline V gene encodes CDR1 MDHEN and CDR2 SYDVKM. The ends were cut back, 3 bases at V and 0 bases at J, with 6 bases in the middle. The CDR3 runs 14 residues. CDR3 nucleotide sequence: TGTGCCAGCAGTTTCGCAGACTCTGGAAACACCATATATTTT. Protein: CASSFADSGNTIYF.

The chain employs TRBV7-9 and TRBJ2-1, with no clear D. Trimming shortened V by 5 bases and J by 0 bases, and 8 bases separated the two germline ends. This CDR3 is 14 amino acids long. Germline CDR1 SEHNR, CDR2 FQNEAQ (reference sequence). CDR3 bases: TGTGCCAGCAGCCTCCCCGGCTCCTACAATGAGCAGTTCTTC. Protein sequence: CASSLPGSYNEQFF.

This clone has more than one count but fewer than ten. The chain recombines TRBV15 with TRBJ2-7, with D tentatively TRBD2 (6 bases). The germline gives CDR1 LNHNV, CDR2 YYDKDF (reference sequence). V was pared by 4 bases and J by 6 bases, with 16 bases between. The CDR3 extends over 14 amino acids. The CDR3 here is CATSTRTTGSEQYF. The CDR3 DNA reads TGTGCCACCAGCACCCGGACCACCGGGAGCGAGCAGTACTTC.

This clone has a single count. The V call is TRBV15, the J call TRBJ1-3, with unresolved D. Germline V CDR1 and CDR2: LNHNV, YYDKDF (reference sequence). The V end lost 0 bases, the J end lost 2 bases, and 11 bases lay between the germline ends. The CDR3 has 16 residues. CDR3 in amino acids: CATSRDQTVTGNTIYF. The CDR3 DNA reads as TGTGCCACCAGCAGAGATCAGACCGTCACTGGAAACACCATATATTTT.

The V and J genes are TRBV6-5 and TRBJ1-2; tentative D call: TRBD1 (5 bases). Looked up from germline, CDR1 is MNHEY and CDR2 is SVGAGI. CDR3 length: 15 residues. V lost 8 bases to trimming and J lost 1 base, with 17 bases between them. The CDR3 sequence: CASSHRQGFNYGYTF. CDR3 DNA: TGTGCCAGCTCCCATAGGCAGGGATTTAACTATGGCTACACCTTC.

The rearrangement links TRBV15 to TRBJ1-2; D is perhaps TRBD1 (5 bases). Trimming removed 0 bases at V and 0 bases at J, with 14 bases between. Germline V CDR1 and CDR2: LNHNV, YYDKDF (reference sequence). The CDR3 length is 17 residues. The CDR3 bases are TGTGCCACCAGCAGAGATCGGACACAGTTAGCTAACTATGGCTACACCTTC. This sequence encodes CATSRDRTQLANYGYTF.

J is TRBJ1-2 and V is TRBV10-3; D perhaps matches TRBD1 (6 bases). V lost 10 bases and J 2 bases, leaving 17 bases between the germline ends. CDR3 length equals 14 residues. Germline loops: CDR1 ENHRY, CDR2 SYGVKD. The chain's CDR3 is CATEGRGANYGYTF. CDR3 nucleotide sequence: TGTGCCACCGAGGGCCGGGGGGCGAACTATGGCTACACCTTC.

The chain joins TRBV30 to TRBJ2-5; D is tentatively TRBD1 or TRBD2 (5 bases each). Trimming left V 6 bases short and J 2 bases short, with 16 bases between. CDR1 is GTSNPN, CDR2 SVGIG, per germline (reference sequence). The CDR3 has 14 residues. The CDR3 coding sequence is TGTGCCTGCACCCCTTGGGGGTGGCAAGAGACCCAGTACTTC. Amino acids: CACTPWGWQETQYF.

CDR3 region: CASSSRLSRRSYGYTF. The CDR3 DNA reads as TGTGCCAGCAGCTCACGGCTATCTCGTAGATCCTATGGCTACACCTTC. This rearrangement joins TRBV9 to TRBJ1-2; no clear D gene. Germline CDR1 and CDR2: SGDLS and YYNGEE. Between the trimmed V and J ends, which lost 4 bases and 4 bases, there was a span of 20 bases. The CDR3 is 16 amino acids.

The chain employs TRBV4-3 and TRBJ2-7, with a possible D match to TRBD2 (6 bases). The CDR3 is 13 amino acids. The ends were cut back, 4 bases at V and 3 bases at J, with 10 bases in the middle. The germline V gene has CDR1 LGHNA and CDR2 YSLEER. The CDR3 DNA reads TGCGCCAGCAGCCCCGGGACTTACTACGAGCAGTACTTC. This translates into CASSPGTYYEQYF.

The V and J genes are TRBV19 and TRBJ2-2; D tentatively fits TRBD1 or TRBD2 (5 bases each). The CDR3 spans 15 residues. CDR1 and CDR2 (germline): LNHDA, SQIVND (reference sequence). V was cut by 9 bases and J by 4 bases, with 18 bases left in between. The CDR3 DNA follows: TGTGCCAGCCTGGATGGGGGACCACTCACCGGGGAGCTGTTTTTT. Translation gives CASLDGGPLTGELFF.

The chain joins TRBV4-3 to TRBJ1-2; tentative D call: TRBD1 (5 bases). Trimming left V 4 bases short and J 4 bases short, with 16 bases between. The germline V gene encodes CDR1 LGHNA and CDR2 YSLEER. This CDR3 is 15 amino acids long. The CDR3, as DNA: TGCGCCAGCAGCCCAGGTGGTGCAGGGAGCTATGGCTACACCTTC. This codes for CASSPGGAGSYGYTF.

The rearrangement links TRBV28 to TRBJ2-5, with D perhaps matching TRBD2 (6 bases). The CDR3 covers 14 residues. Germline-derived CDR1 and CDR2 are MDHEN and SYDVKM. Trimming took off 2 bases at V and 3 bases at J, with 10 bases between the two ends. The CDR3 nucleotides are TGTGCCAGCAGTTTACCAACTAGCAAAGAGACCCAGTACTTC. Protein product: CASSLPTSKETQYF. Full variable domain (rest looked up from reference TRBV28 and TRBJ2-5): DVKVTQSSRYLVKRTGEKVFLECVQDMDHENMFWYRQDPGLGLRLIYFSYDVKMKEKGDIPEGYSVSREKKERFSLILESASTNQTSMYLCASSLPTSKETQYFGPGTRLLVL.

This clone appeared once. This chain uses TRBV5-1 with TRBJ1-2; 7 bases align to TRBD1. CDR1 and CDR2 (germline): SGHRS, YFSETQ. The length of the CDR3 is 18 residues. V dropped 0 bases and J dropped 2; count of bases not matched to a gene: 13. This chain's CDR3 is CASSLGPLGDRANYGYTF. The CDR3 DNA sequence: TGCGCCAGCAGCTTGGGCCCCCTGGGCGACAGGGCCAACTATGGCTACACCTTC.

The chain uses TRBV30 and TRBJ2-7; TRBD1 aligns across 10 bases. This CDR3 contains 13 residues. Per germline, CDR1 GTSNPN and CDR2 SVGIG (reference sequence). Trimming cost V 7 bases and J 6 bases; bases outside gene matches: 9. This chain's CDR3 is CASTGTGEGEQYF. CDR3 DNA: TGTGCCTCTACCGGGACAGGGGAAGGCGAGCAGTACTTC.

The gene calls are TRBV4-2 and TRBJ2-7; 11 positions match TRBD1. The CDR3 length is 16 residues. Germline lookup yields CDR1 LGHNA and CDR2 YNFKEQ. Germline trimming cut 4 bases from V and 2 bases from J; bases unmatched to any gene: 7. In nucleotides, the CDR3 is TGTGCCAGCAGCCCGTCGGGACAGGGGGGAGCCTACGAGCAGTACTTC. It translates to CASSPSGQGGAYEQYF.

The chain links TRBV19 to TRBJ2-1; 10 nucleotides line up with TRBD2. Per the germline V gene, CDR1 is LNHDA and CDR2 is SQIVND (reference sequence). The CDR3 runs 16 residues. Losses at the gene ends were 0 bases for V and 9 bases for J; bases not matched to a gene: 8. CDR3 in amino acids: CASSIDLASGSFEQFF. DNA for the CDR3: TGTGCCAGTAGTATAGATTTGGCTAGCGGGAGTTTTGAGCAGTTCTTC.